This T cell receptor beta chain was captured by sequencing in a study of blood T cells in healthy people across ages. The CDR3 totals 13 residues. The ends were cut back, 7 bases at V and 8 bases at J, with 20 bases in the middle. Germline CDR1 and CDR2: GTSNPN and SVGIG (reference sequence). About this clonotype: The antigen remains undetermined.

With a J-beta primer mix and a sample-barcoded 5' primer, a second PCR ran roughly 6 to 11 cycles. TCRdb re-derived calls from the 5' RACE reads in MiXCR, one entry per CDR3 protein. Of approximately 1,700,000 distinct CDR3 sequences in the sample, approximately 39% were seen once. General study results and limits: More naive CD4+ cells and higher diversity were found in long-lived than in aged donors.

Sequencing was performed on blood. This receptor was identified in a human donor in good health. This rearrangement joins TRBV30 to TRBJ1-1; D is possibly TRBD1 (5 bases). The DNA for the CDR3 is TGTGCCTCCTCAAGGGGAGAATCGCACGAAGCTTTCTTT. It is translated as CASSRGESHEAFF.